This T cell receptor (beta chain) was identified in a study of regulatory T cells in long-lasting Graves disease. Building the TCR beta libraries relied on iRepertoire HTBI primers, and CDR3 regions underwent Arm-PCR. MiXCR was run by TCRdb on the multiplex PCR reads, yielding one entry per CDR3 protein. Here the sample spans fewer than 600,000 distinct CDR3 sequences, about 20% being singletons. The time point was: persistent/refractory GD, antithyroid drugs over 5 years with positive TRAb. From RNA extracted from PBMCs, the TCR library was made. Blood from the periphery, 8.5 to 9 milliliters in all, was drawn into EDTA tubes. The table lists this clonotype with many counts. The CDR3 is 15 residues long. Trimming left V 3 bases short and J 1 base short, with 12 bases between. Germline V gene data show CDR1 as SGHDN and CDR2 as FVKESK.

The chain joins TRBV14 to TRBJ1-1; tentatively, D is TRBD1 (6 bases). The TCR originated in a female donor with Graves disease. The sequences come from peripheral blood mononuclear cells (PBMCs), collected when the disease was refractory, from a patient treated with antithyroid drugs. The CDR3 nucleotides are TGTGCCAGCAGCCAGTTCTCAGGGGCGAACACTGAAGCTTTCTTT. It encodes CASSQFSGANTEAFF.